This T cell receptor (beta chain) was retrieved from a study of glioma-infiltrating T cells. Study-wide findings and caveats: Non-neoplastic patients had below-expected tissue-blood divergence, while all gliomas exceeded expectation.

In the case of this clonotype: The antigen is not known.

Using RNA template, CDR3s of TCR alpha and beta were amplified with iRepertoire arm-PCR. One-step reverse transcription and amplification started from roughly 100-400 ng of tissue mRNA or PBMC total RNA. MiXCR, run by TCRdb on the multiplex PCR reads, gives a single entry per CDR3 protein. The sample yields more than 110,000 distinct CDR3 sequences, approximately 40% seen once. This clonotype was obtained from a human donor with low-grade glioma or glioblastoma, undergoing nonglioma brain surgery, or in good health (not recorded which). Specimen: glioma tissue, nonneoplastic brain tissue, or PBMCs (not recorded which).

Written as DNA, the CDR3 is TGCAGTGCCCTGACAGGGGAGGCCTACGAGCAGTACTTC. Its translation: CSALTGEAYEQYF. This chain connects TRBV20-1 to TRBJ2-7; 8 bases are shared with TRBD1. The CDR3 runs 13 residues. Unmatched junction bases numbered 6, after V lost 6 bases and J lost 2 bases. CDR1 and CDR2 from the germline V gene are DFQATT and SNEGSKA (reference sequence).